Below, one T cell receptor beta chain is given with its context. Trimming took 1 base from V and 3 from J; bases not matched to a gene: 7. CDR3 size: 16 residues. Germline V gene sequence: CDR1 SGHAT, CDR2 FQNNGV. This record comes from a study of blood T cell repertoires in COVID-19. Study members were between about 18 and 95 years old and lived in 20 to 30 US regions. Within the 2 weeks before study entry, each person in the exposed group met a COVID-19 case. Methods used by the authors: Estimates of nucleated cell counts were drawn from the amplification of reference gene primers. Measured with immunoSEQ multiplex PCR; TCRdb has only the in-frame clones, and not every one. From that table come the V and J calls and clone size; the DNA was used to work out D and trimming. The data contain 280,000 or so clones, around 92% of them singletons.

The TCR sequence derives from a woman aged 45-65 years who had been exposed to COVID-19. The V gene is TRBV11-2, the J gene TRBJ2-7, with 9 bases identical to TRBD1. Material: PBMCs or T cells enriched from blood (not recorded which). The CDR3 DNA is TGTGCCAGCAGCTTAGGGGCCGGGACAGGGAGCTACGAGCAGTACTTC. This encodes CASSLGAGTGSYEQYF. The full variable domain, its missing parts supplied by reference TRBV11-2 and TRBJ2-7, is EAGVAQSPRYKIIEKRQSVAFWCNPISGHATLYWYQQILGQGPKLLIQFQNNGVVDDSQLPKDRFSAERLKGVDSTLKIQPAKLEDSAVYLCASSLGAGTGSYEQYFGPGTRLTVT.